The sequence of this T cell receptor beta chain was determined in a study of CD4 T cells in relation to SARS-CoV-2 and coronaviruses. Libraries were prepared by immunoSEQ multiplex PCR; TCRdb keeps only in-frame clonotypes and omits some of them. The sample lists 25,000 to 35,000 clones, around 72% occurring once. The unexposed donors gave CD4+ T cells in 2011-2018, prior to COVID-19. Isolation of CD4+ T cells took place after approximately eleven days in culture. Regarding this clone: The antigen remains undetermined.

Trimming pared 3 bases from V and 2 bases from J, leaving 8 bases between. CDR1 SEHNR and CDR2 FQNEAQ come from the germline V gene (reference sequence). This CDR3 has 13 residues. The TCR originated in a human donor in good health. The specimen sequenced was CD4+ T cells from PBMCs, cultured in vitro. J is TRBJ2-7 and V is TRBV7-9; D gene unclear. The CDR3 DNA reads as TGTGCCAGCAGCTTCGGAGTCCCCTACGAGCAGTACTTC. This translates into CASSFGVPYEQYF.